The entry below describes one TCR beta chain. The target antigen is unknown. The data were obtained in a study of shared clonotypes between healthy human individuals. The study, taken as a whole, reports: Larger richness was generally estimated for naive than memory subsets.

Germline-derived CDR1 and CDR2 are MGHRA and YSYEKL. This CDR3 is built from 14 residues. V lost 7 bases to trimming and J lost 5 bases, with 14 bases between them. Libraries were prepared by immunoSEQ multiplex PCR; TCRdb keeps only in-frame clonotypes and omits some of them. The table records approximately 2,000,000 clones, around 95% of them present only once. The naive CD8 fraction comprised CD45RO-negative cells positively selected for CCR7 and excluded terminally differentiated effector memory CD45RA+ cells. Material: naive CD8+ T cells from PBMCs. This TCR derives from a man between 18 and 35 years old in good health. Some clones in this sample may be carry-over from other donors' samples. The chain joins TRBV4-1 to TRBJ1-4; D uncertain. CDR3 region: CASNDVGLNEKLFF. As DNA, the CDR3 is TGCGCCAGCAACGACGTCGGACTCAATGAAAAACTGTTTTTT.